This T cell receptor (beta chain) was sequenced for a study of Graves' ophthalmopathy and Graves' hyperthyroidism. General study findings and limits: Blood also carried most expanded thyroid clonotypes exceeding 0.001 frequency.

Trimming removed 4 bases from V and 7 bases from J; junction bases left unmatched: 9. This CDR3 comprises 15 residues. Germline V gives CDR1 SGHRS, CDR2 YFSETQ. This clonotype was detected many times. Antigen specificity is unknown. The study amplified TCR beta CDR3 regions using RNA transcripts. Investigators did first-round RT-PCR with HTBI primers, then second-round multiplex PCR. Using its own MiXCR run on the multiplex PCR reads, TCRdb lists one record per CDR3 protein. The sample lists under 350,000 distinct CDR3 sequences, 17% occurring once. The chain uses TRBV5-1 and TRBJ2-5, with 11 bases identical to TRBD1. The source is an adult man with Graves' ophthalmopathy. Sequenced material: peripheral blood. The CDR3 loop reads CASSDRTGGPGTQYF. In nucleotides, the CDR3 is TGCGCCAGCAGCGATAGGACAGGGGGCCCTGGGACCCAGTACTTC. Full variable domain (missing parts from reference TRBV5-1 and TRBJ2-5): KAGVTQTPRYLIKTRGQQVTLSCSPISGHRSVSWYQQTPGQGLQFLFEYFSETQRNKGNFPGRFSGRQFSNSRSEMNVSTLELGDSALYLCASSDRTGGPGTQYFGPGTRLLVL.